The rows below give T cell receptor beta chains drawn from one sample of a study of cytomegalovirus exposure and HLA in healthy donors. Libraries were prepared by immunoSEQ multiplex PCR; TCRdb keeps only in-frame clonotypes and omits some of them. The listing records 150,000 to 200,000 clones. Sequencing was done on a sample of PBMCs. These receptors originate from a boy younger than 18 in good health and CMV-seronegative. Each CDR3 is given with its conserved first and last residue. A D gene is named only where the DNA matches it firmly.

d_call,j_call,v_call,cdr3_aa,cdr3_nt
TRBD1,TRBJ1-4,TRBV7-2,CASSLVPTGGPSF,TGTGCCAGCAGCTTAGTACCGACAGGGGGCCCCTCCTTT
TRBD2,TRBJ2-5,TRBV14,CASSQEEYWRGAVETQYF,TGTGCCAGCAGCCAAGAGGAATATTGGCGGGGGGCCGTCGAGACCCAGTACTTC
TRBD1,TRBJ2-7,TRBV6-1,CASRPGQGISYEQYF,TGTGCCAGCAGGCCGGGACAGGGGATCTCCTACGAGCAGTACTTC
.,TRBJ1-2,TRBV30,CAWLTASYGYTF,TGTGCCTGGTTGACAGCCTCCTATGGCTACACCTTC
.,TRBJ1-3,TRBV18,CASSPARGSSGNTIYF,TGTGCCAGCTCACCCGCCCGGGGTTCCTCTGGAAACACCATATATTTT
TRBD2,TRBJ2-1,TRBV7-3,CASSLTGTSGGYNEQFF,TGTGCCAGCAGCTTAACGGGGACTAGCGGGGGCTACAATGAGCAGTTCTTC
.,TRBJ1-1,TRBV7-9,CASRSLGRTEAFF,TGTGCCAGCAGATCCCTTGGGAGAACTGAAGCTTTCTTT
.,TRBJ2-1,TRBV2,CASSDIGGTHLKAHNEQFF,TGTGCCAGCAGTGATATAGGAGGAACACACTTAAAAGCCCACAATGAGCAGTTCTTC
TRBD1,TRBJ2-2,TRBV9,CASSLDRTGRTGELFF,TGTGCCAGCAGCCTAGACCGGACAGGCCGCACCGGGGAGCTGTTTTTT
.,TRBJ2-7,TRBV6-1,CASSAVVEQYF,TGTGCCAGCAGTGCGGTGGTGGAGCAGTACTTC
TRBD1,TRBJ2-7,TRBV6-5,CASRTGQGTYEQYF,TGTGCCAGCAGAACGGGACAGGGAACCTACGAGCAGTACTTC
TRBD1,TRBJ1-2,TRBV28,CASRYGTANYGYTF,TGTGCCAGCAGATACGGGACAGCTAACTATGGCTACACCTTC
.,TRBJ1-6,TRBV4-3,CASSQGRGGGNSPLHF,TGCGCCAGCAGCCAAGGACGCGGCGGGGGAAATTCACCCCTCCACTTT
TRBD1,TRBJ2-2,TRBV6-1,CARRDRGTFVGELFF,TGTGCCAGACGGGACAGGGGGACATTTGTCGGGGAGCTGTTTTTT
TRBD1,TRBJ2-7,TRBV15,CATSRVGGTVHIYEQYF,TGTGCCACCAGCAGAGTGGGTGGGACAGTGCACATCTACGAGCAGTACTTC
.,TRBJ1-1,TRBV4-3,CASSQGVSTEAFF,TGCGCCAGCAGCCAAGGCGTGAGCACTGAAGCTTTCTTT
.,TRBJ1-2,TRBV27,CASSWRTGPRDGCTF,TGTGCCAGCAGTTGGCGAACAGGGCCCCGGGATGGCTGCACCTTC
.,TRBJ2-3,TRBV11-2,CASSLDRSAGRNTDTQYF,TGTGCCAGCAGCTTAGATCGGTCGGCGGGGAGAAACACAGATACGCAGTATTTT
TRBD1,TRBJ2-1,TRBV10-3,CAIKPGDRVGNEQFF,TGTGCCATCAAACCCGGGGACAGGGTGGGCAATGAGCAGTTCTTC
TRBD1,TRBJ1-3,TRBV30,CAWRTGISRNTIYF,TGTGCCTGGAGGACAGGGATTTCACGAAACACCATATATTTT